Here is one TCR beta chain with its context. Its antigen remains unidentified. This sample stems from a study of OX40 agonist ivuxolimab in advanced cancers. The study, taken as a whole, reports: Still undetermined is the antigen specificity of the expanded peripheral T cells.

V lost 0 bases, J lost 5 bases, and 8 bases lay in between. Per germline, CDR1 SEHNR and CDR2 FQNEAQ (reference sequence). The CDR3 consists of 13 residues. Sequencing was performed with immunoSEQ multiplex PCR; in TCRdb, only in-frame clones are kept and a portion is missing. The data contain about 58,000 clones, roughly 77% of them singletons. The sample in question was CD4+ or CD8+ T cells sorted from blood, obtained in a trial of the OX40 agonist ivuxolimab. This receptor was taken from an adult with an advanced solid tumor such as melanoma, head and neck, liver or kidney cancer. This chain connects TRBV7-9 to TRBJ2-7; TRBD2 is a possible D gene (5 bases). As DNA, the CDR3 is TGTGCCAGCAGCTTAGCTCCGAGGGACGAGCAGTACTTC. This translates into CASSLAPRDEQYF.